Presented here are 27 T cell receptor beta chains from one specimen sequenced in a study of cytomegalovirus exposure and HLA in healthy donors. Primers for the PCR totalled 60 Vbeta and 13 Jbeta. The protocol was immunoSEQ multiplex PCR, while the TCRdb copy is restricted to in-frame clones and leaves out a portion. Of 200,000 or so clones detected, approximately 78% appear once; the ten largest clones hold 3% to 4%. Sample: PBMCs. These TCRs come from a male donor in good health and CMV-seronegative.

The chain joins TRBV20-1 to TRBJ2-3; tentatively, D is TRBD2 (6 bases). The V gene lost 7 bases and the J gene lost 9 bases, with 11 bases spanning the gap. The CDR3 sequence is 10 residues long. The germline gives CDR1 DFQATT, CDR2 SNEGSKA (reference sequence). Here the CDR3 reads CSDGTPTQYF. As DNA, the CDR3 is TGCAGTGACGGGACTCCGACGCAGTATTTT.

The chain employs TRBV5-6 and TRBJ2-5; 12 nucleotides align to TRBD1. The CDR3 runs 15 residues. Trimming took 4 bases from V and 3 from J; bases not matched to a gene: 4. The V gene's germline CDR1 is SGHDT and CDR2 YYEEEE. Written as DNA, the CDR3 is TGTGCCAGCAGCCCCGGGACAGGGGGCGAAGAGACCCAGTACTTC. It codes for CASSPGTGGEETQYF.

This clone has more than one count but fewer than ten. The chain joins TRBV6-5 to TRBJ1-3; 7 bases are a match to TRBD1. The CDR3 has 14 residues. Germline-derived CDR1 and CDR2 are MNHEY and SVGAGI. V was pared by 5 bases and J by 4 bases, with 5 bases of the junction left unmatched. The CDR3 DNA reads as TGTGCCAGCAGTCGAAGGGGGCTGGGAAACACCATATATTTT. Translation gives CASSRRGLGNTIYF.

CDR3 sequence reads: CASSGTGLGELFF. As DNA, the CDR3 is TGTGCCAGCAGCGGGACAGGGTTGGGGGAGCTGTTTTTT. This chain connects TRBV13 to TRBJ2-2; 9 nucleotides line up with TRBD1. The CDR3 has 13 residues. V trimming: 5 bases; J trimming: 8 bases; junction bases outside the gene matches: 3. Germline V gene sequence: CDR1 PRHDT, CDR2 FYEKMQ (reference sequence).

The chain recombines TRBV9 with TRBJ2-3; 10 positions agree with TRBD2. This CDR3 has 16 residues. In germline, CDR1 is SGDLS, CDR2 YYNGEE. Trimming removed 1 base from V and 3 bases from J; junction bases left unmatched: 5. CDR3 sequence (DNA): TGTGCCAGCAGCGTACTAGCGGGAGACTCAACAGATACGCAGTATTTT. Its translation is CASSVLAGDSTDTQYF. Combining the CDR3 with reference TRBV9 and TRBJ2-3 gives the whole variable domain DSGVTQTPKHLITATGQRVTLRCSPRSGDLSVYWYQQSLDQGLQFLIQYYNGEERAKGNILERFSAQQFPDLHSELNLSSLELGDSALYFCASSVLAGDSTDTQYFGPGTRLTVL.

The genes are TRBV7-9 and TRBJ2-1; 7 bases fit TRBD1. The junction had 14 bases not matched to a gene; V was cut back by 2 bases and J by 4 bases. The germline CDR1 and CDR2 sequences are SEHNR and FQNEAQ (reference sequence). The CDR3 covers 18 residues. The CDR3 spells CASSLMAVRDSKYNEQFF. DNA for the CDR3: TGTGCCAGCAGCTTAATGGCAGTACGGGACAGCAAGTACAATGAGCAGTTCTTC. The variable domain in full, with the rest retrieved from reference TRBV7-9 and TRBJ2-1, is DTGVSQNPRHKITKRGQNVTFRCDPISEHNRLYWYRQTLGQGPEFLTYFQNEAQLEKSRLLSDRFSAERPKGSFSTLEIQRTEQGDSAMYLCASSLMAVRDSKYNEQFFGPGTRLTVL.

This clone was detected only a few times. The chain uses TRBV25-1 and TRBJ2-5; D unresolved. The CDR3 has 11 amino acids. Per germline, CDR1 MGHDK and CDR2 SYGVNS. Trimming removed 3 bases at V and 4 bases at J, with 3 bases between. CDR3 DNA sequence: TGTGCCAGCAGTGACCGAGAGACCCAGTACTTC. Its translation: CASSDRETQYF. Filled out from reference TRBV25-1 and TRBJ2-5, the complete variable domain reads EADIYQTPRYLVIGTGKKITLECSQTMGHDKMYWYQQDPGMELHLIHYSYGVNSTEKGDLSSESTVSRIRTEHFPLTLESARPSHTSQYLCASSDRETQYFGPGTRLLVL.

The count of this clone is one. V is TRBV18 and J is TRBJ1-4; 7 bases are shared with TRBD1. With V trimmed by 3 bases and J by 7 bases, 14 bases remained unmatched. The CDR3 sequence is 17 residues long. Germline CDR1 reads KGHSH; CDR2 reads LQKENI. CDR3 loop: CASSPWEGRGHGEKLFF. DNA for the CDR3: TGTGCCAGCTCACCTTGGGAAGGAAGGGGGCATGGTGAAAAACTGTTTTTT.

The chain has TRBV19 and TRBJ2-1; no clear D. V was clipped by 5 bases and J by 10 bases, with 9 bases between them. CDR3 size: 11 residues. The germline V gene has CDR1 LNHDA and CDR2 SQIVND (reference sequence). The CDR3 region has the DNA TGTGCCAGTAGTTTACGACTGGAGCAGTTCTTC. This codes for CASSLRLEQFF.

The chain recombines TRBV21-1 with TRBJ1-3; the table's TRBD1 call for D was not verified on the DNA. TRBV21-1 is deemed a pseudogene. CDR3 length equals 16 residues. CDR3 nucleotide sequence: TGTGCCAGCAGCAAGCAGGACAGGGATCGGTTCAACACCATATATTTT. It encodes CASSKQDRDRFNTIYF.

V usage is TRBV6-5 and J usage is TRBJ2-2; D unclear. V was trimmed by 0 bases and J by 4 bases, leaving 9 bases between them. Germline assignment: CDR1 MNHEY and CDR2 SVGAGI. The CDR3 runs 15 residues. CDR3: CASSYSFTATGELFF. The CDR3 DNA sequence: TGTGCCAGCAGTTACTCGTTCACAGCCACCGGGGAGCTGTTTTTT.

The chain has TRBV11-2 and TRBJ2-3; D may be TRBD2 (6 bases). V was clipped by 0 bases and J by 0 bases, with 13 bases between them. The germline V gene has CDR1 SGHAT and CDR2 FQNNGV. This CDR3 has 17 residues. CDR3 nucleotides: TGTGCCAGCAGCTTAGAGGTCGGCGGGATCAGCACAGATACGCAGTATTTT. Its translation: CASSLEVGGISTDTQYF. Looking up the rest from reference TRBV11-2 and TRBJ2-3 gives the full variable domain: EAGVAQSPRYKIIEKRQSVAFWCNPISGHATLYWYQQILGQGPKLLIQFQNNGVVDDSQLPKDRFSAERLKGVDSTLKIQPAKLEDSAVYLCASSLEVGGISTDTQYFGPGTRLTVL.

V gene TRBV4-1 combines with J gene TRBJ2-5; 7 nucleotides match TRBD2. The CDR3 is made up of 16 amino acids. Germline V gene data show CDR1 as MGHRA and CDR2 as YSYEKL. V was clipped by 0 bases and J by 2 bases; unmatched bases: 6. The CDR3 nucleotides read TGCGCCAGCAGCCAAGAGGGGCTAGCGGAACAAGAGACCCAGTACTTC. Translation: CASSQEGLAEQETQYF.

The chain combines TRBV28 with TRBJ2-5; D may be TRBD2 (6 bases). The V end was cut by 3 bases, the J end by 0 bases, with 14 bases between. The germline V gene encodes CDR1 MDHEN and CDR2 SYDVKM. There are 16 residues in the CDR3. The CDR3: CASSLDGGVYQETQYF. As DNA, the CDR3 is TGTGCCAGCAGTTTGGATGGAGGGGTTTACCAAGAGACCCAGTACTTC.

This clone has only a few counts. The chain employs TRBV27 and TRBJ2-7, with no clear D. V was pared by 4 bases and J by 4 bases, with 20 bases between. Germline V lookup: CDR1 MNHEY, CDR2 SMNVEV (reference sequence). This CDR3 comprises 16 residues. CDR3 region: CASSSWAQSRQYEQYF. The CDR3 DNA follows: TGTGCCAGCAGTTCGTGGGCTCAATCAAGGCAGTACGAGCAGTACTTC.

The rearrangement links TRBV10-2 to TRBJ2-5; D not certain. V lost 4 bases and J 2 bases, leaving 11 bases between the germline ends. This CDR3 contains 14 residues. Per germline, CDR1 WSHSY and CDR2 SAAADI. In DNA, the CDR3 is TGCGCCAGCAGTGCTAGAGAGCCTCAAGAGACCCAGTACTTC. This codes for CASSAREPQETQYF.

This clone was seen a handful of times. The V call is TRBV4-1, the J call TRBJ1-5; D remains unclear. The V gene's germline CDR1 is MGHRA and CDR2 YSYEKL. The V and J ends lost 4 bases and 6 bases respectively, with 7 bases between them. The CDR3 loop spans 12 amino acids. CDR3 sequence reads: CASSLPGQPQHF. The DNA of the CDR3 is TGCGCCAGCAGCCTCCCGGGTCAGCCCCAGCATTTT.

This clone has a single count. The chain carries TRBV14 and TRBJ2-5; 9 nucleotides match TRBD1. V lost 3 bases and J lost 2; bases outside the gene matches: 10. The CDR3 has 17 residues. Per germline, CDR1 SGHDN and CDR2 FVKESK. The CDR3 region has the DNA TGTGCCAGCAGCCACCTAACGGGACAGGGAGTACAAGAGACCCAGTACTTC. Its protein is CASSHLTGQGVQETQYF.

V is TRBV18 and J is TRBJ2-7; no reliable D call. The CDR3 consists of 14 residues. Trimming cost V 3 bases and J 4 bases, with 13 bases left between them. Per the germline V gene, CDR1 is KGHSH and CDR2 is LQKENI. In DNA, the CDR3 is TGTGCCAGCTCACCTTTATCAGGAACATACGAGCAGTACTTC. Translation gives CASSPLSGTYEQYF.

The chain has TRBV9 and TRBJ1-1, with D unclear. CDR1 and CDR2 from the germline V gene are SGDLS and YYNGEE. The CDR3 is made up of 14 amino acids. Trimming shortened V by 0 bases and J by 0 bases, and 6 bases separated the two germline ends. Here the CDR3 DNA reads TGTGCCAGCAGCGTAGGAGTTTTGAACACTGAAGCTTTCTTT. This gives the protein CASSVGVLNTEAFF. The full variable domain, in which reference TRBV9 and TRBJ1-1 provide the parts outside the CDR3, is DSGVTQTPKHLITATGQRVTLRCSPRSGDLSVYWYQQSLDQGLQFLIQYYNGEERAKGNILERFSAQQFPDLHSELNLSSLELGDSALYFCASSVGVLNTEAFFGQGTRLTVV.

The chain combines TRBV29-1 with TRBJ1-2, with 7 bases matching TRBD1. V dropped 5 bases and J dropped 8; count of bases not matched to a gene: 5. The CDR3 is made up of 11 amino acids. CDR1 SQVTM and CDR2 ANQGSEA come from the germline V gene. This CDR3 reads CSVSGTVGYTF. The DNA for the CDR3 is TGCAGCGTTTCCGGGACAGTCGGCTACACCTTC.

The gene calls are TRBV6-1 and TRBJ2-1; D is possibly TRBD2 (5 bases). This CDR3 is built from 16 residues. The V end lost 2 bases, the J end lost 7 bases, and 18 bases lay between the germline ends. Germline CDR1 reads MNHNS; CDR2 reads SASEGT. The CDR3 protein is CASSERRWSRWNEQFF. CDR3 nucleotides: TGTGCCAGCAGTGAAAGGAGGTGGTCCCGTTGGAATGAGCAGTTCTTC.

The rearrangement links TRBV29-1 to TRBJ2-5, with TRBD2 matching over 15 bases. TRBJ2-7 matches the DNA end more closely, so the J call is doubtful. CDR3 size: 13 residues. The germline V gene has CDR1 SQVTM and CDR2 ANQGSEA. The CDR3 sequence is CSAGLAGGNEQYF. CDR3 DNA: TGCAGCGCTGGACTAGCGGGAGGGAACGAGCAGTACTTC.

V usage is TRBV7-9 and J usage is TRBJ2-5; 13 nucleotides match TRBD2. Germline values: CDR1 SEHNR, CDR2 FQNEAQ (reference sequence). J lost 4 bases, V lost 8 bases, and 7 bases had no gene match. CDR3 length: 15 residues. The DNA of the CDR3 is TGTGCCAGCCGCCAACTAGCGGGAGGGCTAGAGACCCAGTACTTC. Protein: CASRQLAGGLETQYF. Full variable domain (remainder filled in from reference TRBV7-9 and TRBJ2-5): DTGVSQNPRHKITKRGQNVTFRCDPISEHNRLYWYRQTLGQGPEFLTYFQNEAQLEKSRLLSDRFSAERPKGSFSTLEIQRTEQGDSAMYLCASRQLAGGLETQYFGPGTRLLVL.

The rearrangement joins TRBV18 to TRBJ2-7, with TRBD1 identical over 9 bases. The V segment lost 3 bases and the J segment 1 base; nucleotides outside the gene matches: 13. This CDR3 has 18 amino acids. CDR1 and CDR2 from the germline V gene are KGHSH and LQKENI. CDR3 amino acids: CASSPTPETGGGSYEQYF. DNA for the CDR3: TGTGCCAGCTCACCTACGCCCGAGACAGGGGGGGGGTCCTACGAGCAGTACTTC.

The chain combines TRBV2 with TRBJ2-1, with 8 positions matching TRBD2. Germline trimming cut 7 bases from V and 10 bases from J; bases unmatched to any gene: 12. The CDR3 loop spans 14 amino acids. Germline CDR1 reads SNHLY; CDR2 reads FYNNEI. CDR3 sequence (DNA): TGTGCCAGCACTGGACTAGCTCTGGTCGGCGAGCAGTTCTTC. This gives the protein CASTGLALVGEQFF.

This clone was picked up a small number of times. V and J are TRBV5-1 and TRBJ2-3; TRBD1 matches 7 bases. Germline values: CDR1 SGHRS, CDR2 YFSETQ. CDR3 length: 14 residues. J lost 0 bases, V lost 7 bases, and 5 bases had no gene match. The CDR3 sequence: CASVRDRSTDTQYF. Here the CDR3 DNA reads TGCGCCAGCGTCCGGGACAGAAGCACAGATACGCAGTATTTT.